This T cell receptor (beta chain) was recovered during a study of T cells in Graves' hyperthyroidism and ophthalmopathy. Study-wide results and caveats: Ophthalmopathy could be told apart from stable hyperthyroidism with a 13 V-J model. Among clonotypes expanded in thyroid above 0.001, most were also found in blood.

Regions amplified from RNA transcripts were the TCR beta CDR3 regions. Using the HTBI primer set, a first-round RT-PCR was run on the TCR CDR3. TCRdb re-analysed the multiplex PCR reads in MiXCR, keeping a single row per CDR3 protein. The sample includes 450,000 to 550,000 distinct CDR3 sequences, roughly 25% of them seen just once. This clonotype was detected ten times or more. The antigen is not known. Exclusion followed for patients with uncontrolled infection, other autoimmune disease, pregnancy or lactation. The PBMCs were taken from approximately 9 ml of fresh peripheral blood. Trimming stripped 0 bases from V and 7 bases from J, with 16 bases between. There are 15 residues in the CDR3. Germline V gene data show CDR1 as DFQATT and CDR2 as SNEGSKA (reference sequence).

This clonotype was sampled from a woman younger than 45 with Graves' ophthalmopathy. Sequencing input: blood. The V gene is TRBV20-1, the J gene TRBJ1-5; D may be TRBD1 (6 bases). CDR3 region: CSARDHGGERQPQHF. Written as DNA, the CDR3 is TGCAGTGCTAGAGATCACGGGGGCGAGCGACAGCCCCAGCATTTT.